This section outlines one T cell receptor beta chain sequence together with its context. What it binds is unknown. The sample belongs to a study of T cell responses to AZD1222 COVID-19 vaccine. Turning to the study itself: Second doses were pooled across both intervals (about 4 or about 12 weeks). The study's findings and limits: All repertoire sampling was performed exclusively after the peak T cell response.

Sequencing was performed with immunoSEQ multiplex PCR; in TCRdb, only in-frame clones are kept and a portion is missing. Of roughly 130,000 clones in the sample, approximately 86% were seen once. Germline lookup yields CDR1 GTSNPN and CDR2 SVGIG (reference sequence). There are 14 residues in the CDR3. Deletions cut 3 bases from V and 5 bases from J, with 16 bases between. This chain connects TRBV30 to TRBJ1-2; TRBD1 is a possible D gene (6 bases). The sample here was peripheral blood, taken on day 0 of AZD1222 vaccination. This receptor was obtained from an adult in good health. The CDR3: CAWSRQVGLYGYTF. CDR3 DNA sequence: TGTGCCTGGAGCAGACAGGTGGGGTTATATGGCTACACCTTC.